This TCR beta chain appears in the sequencing data of a study of T cell responses to AZD1222 COVID-19 vaccine (dated by TCRdb to about 2021). Regarding the study in general: A total of about 240 trial participants underwent TCR sequencing, of whom around 200 received two doses of AZD1222 and some 26 received two doses of the MenACWY control vaccine. Enrollment into the trials was organized by age into subgroups of 18-55, 56-69 and 70-plus years, and those subgroups contained roughly 150, 30 and 60 TCR-sequenced participants, respectively.

To note about this clone: Its cognate antigen has yet to be identified. Base quality data are lacking; no much larger clone is found one base away. Additional DNA sequences in this sample encode the identical CDR3.

The label giving this sample's time point can be read as: about 28 days (+/-7) after the second vaccine dose. AZD1222 recipients with second doses at about 4 weeks or about 12 weeks were pooled, because spike-specific TCR depth and breadth did not differ between schedules. Vaccinee samples came from UK trials COV001 and COV002, including a single-blind randomized controlled phase 2/3 trial of AZD1222 (ChAdOx1 nCoV-19) in healthy adults. For TCRbeta chain sequencing, PBMC samples from trial participants were taken at day 0 and at day 28 after the second dose. Including the terminal cysteine and phenylalanine, the CDR3 comprises 13 residues. Only the CDR3 DNA is retained, 39 bases long and in frame from the first base. Between the V and J ends, shortened by 2 bases and 7 bases respectively, the junction contains 9 bases. Reading the germline V gene gives CDR1 SGHNT and CDR2 YENEEA. The CDR3 regions of human TCRbeta chains were analyzed by immunosequencing. As for how the authors treated the data: Repertoire TCRs were matched against a reference library of SARS-CoV-2-specific TCRs generated with the MIRA antigen-specificity platform. Breadth meant the fraction of unique TCRs that were SARS-CoV-2-associated, whereas depth meant the fraction of total T cells that were SARS-CoV-2-associated. Using the MIRA data, every spike-specific TCR was mapped to the spike region that the TCR reacted to and assigned to either a CD4 or a CD8 class. Log10-transformed breadth and depth values were compared by one-way ANOVA with Sidak's multiple comparisons tests. TCRdb took this table from immuneACCESS and kept in-frame rearrangements with V and J called. Such tables lack part of the clones; where checked against another copy, unresolved V genes explain under half of the gap, and the rest is unexplained. The V and J calls and the clone size are those of that table, but D and trimming were determined from the DNA. In all, the sample holds around 99,000 clones, and more than 75% of those were seen once. The ten largest clones capture about 4.6% of the sample.

Results and caveats for the whole study, not just this receptor: Because no samples from the day 14 peak response were available, repertoires could be characterized only after the peak T cell response. Conclusions about previously exposed vaccinees are limited, since just five or six AZD1222 recipients were seropositive for SARS-CoV-2 at baseline. Spike-specific TCR breadth and depth rose significantly after two AZD1222 doses compared with day 0 and with MenACWY recipients. Reportedly, almost half of the unique spike-specific TCRs recognized epitopes lying outside the regions that are mutated in the B.1.351 and B.1.1.7 variants. CD4 TCRs associated with the vaccine covered the entire spike protein, and the dominant responses were in regions 160-218 and 743-854. Participants were mostly white British, with more females than males. The authors suggested clonal diversity may have been underestimated. In the small 56-69-year group, the increase in depth fell short of significance, most likely because of low power.

The TCR comes from an adult who received the AZD1222 COVID-19 vaccine. This chain joins TRBV11-3 to TRBJ2-1; the D gene could be TRBD1 or TRBD2, each one agreeing over 6 bases. The specimen was peripheral blood, collected 28 days after the second AZD1222 dose. The base sequence is TGTGCCAGCAGCTTAAGGGGGGTAAATGAGCAGTTCTTC. It is translated as CASSLRGVNEQFF.